A single sample is the source of the 17 T cell receptor beta chains below, sequenced in a study of T cell responses to AZD1222 COVID-19 vaccine (dated by TCRdb to the early 2020s). The sample's time point label, decoded: baseline before first vaccination. Libraries were built with the immunoSEQ multiplex PCR assay. Here the immuneACCESS table is served through TCRdb, limited to in-frame sequences with V and J called. Missing clones are a known gap in these copies; in checked studies unresolved V genes cover under half, and the rest lacks a known reason. The sample table records 150,000 to 200,000 clones; around 89% of these occur just once. The ten largest make up roughly 6% of the sample. The sequencing here drew on peripheral blood, taken on day 0 of AZD1222 vaccination. These receptor sequences come from an adult in good health.

The V and J genes are TRBV27 and TRBJ2-7; 8 positions agree with TRBD1. CDR3 length equals 13 residues. Germline values: CDR1 MNHEY, CDR2 SMNVEV (reference sequence). Germline trimming cut 8 bases from V and 7 bases from J; bases unmatched to any gene: 10. CDR3 bases: TGTGCCAGCCCTATGGAACAGGGGGAAGAGCAGTACTTC. Its translation: CASPMEQGEEQYF.

The rearrangement links TRBV19 to TRBJ2-7; D possibly corresponds to TRBD1 (5 bases). The CDR3 spans 14 residues. Trimming took 6 bases from V and 6 from J, leaving 18 bases between them. In germline, CDR1 is LNHDA, CDR2 SQIVND (reference sequence). As DNA, the CDR3 is TGTGCCAGTAGGACACCAGGGTCGACCGGCGAGCAGTACTTC. This sequence encodes CASRTPGSTGEQYF.

The chain uses TRBV18 and TRBJ2-4, with a weak D call TRBD2 (6 bases). Germline assignment: CDR1 KGHSH and CDR2 LQKENI. This CDR3 has 16 amino acids. With 3 bases removed from V and 6 bases from J, the gap between germline ends came to 18 bases. CDR3 sequence: CASSPKEGFLVNIQYF. CDR3 bases: TGTGCCAGCTCACCTAAGGAGGGTTTTCTTGTAAACATTCAGTACTTC.

The chain couples TRBV28 to TRBJ1-6, with TRBD1 matching 7 bases. This CDR3 spans 18 amino acids. Germline V gene lookup returns CDR1 MDHEN and CDR2 SYDVKM. Trimming at V came to 6 bases and at J to 3 bases, leaving 14 bases not matched to a gene. The CDR3 nucleotides read TGTGCCAGCAGCCAACCAAGACAGGGATTCCTCTATAATTCACCCCTCCACTTT. Translation gives CASSQPRQGFLYNSPLHF.

The chain links TRBV28 to TRBJ1-4; D not resolved. V lost 6 bases, J lost 7 bases, and 21 bases lay in between. The CDR3 has 16 amino acids. Germline V gene sequence: CDR1 MDHEN, CDR2 SYDVKM. The CDR3 is CASRPVRGGGGEKLFF. As DNA, the CDR3 is TGTGCCAGCAGACCCGTTCGAGGCGGAGGTGGTGAAAAACTGTTTTTT.

This chain joins TRBV28 and TRBJ2-5, with 7 bases identical to TRBD1. Germline assignment: CDR1 MDHEN and CDR2 SYDVKM. The CDR3 spans 17 residues. J was trimmed by 4 bases and V by 3 bases; bases with no gene match: 14. CDR3 nucleotide sequence: TGTGCCAGCAGTTTTCCCGGGGACAGCGACTTTTCAGAGACCCAGTACTTC. This gives the protein CASSFPGDSDFSETQYF.

V gene TRBV24-1 combines with J gene TRBJ2-5; 7 bases are a match to TRBD1. The germline CDR1 and CDR2 sequences are KGHDR and SFDVKD. This CDR3 has 14 amino acids. The V gene end was trimmed by 4 bases and the J gene end by 2 bases; junction bases not matched to a gene: 3. CDR3 bases: TGTGCCACCAGTGAAGGGGGCTCACAAGAGACCCAGTACTTC. Protein product: CATSEGGSQETQYF.

The gene calls are TRBV7-9 and TRBJ1-2; D is perhaps TRBD1 (6 bases). The CDR3 is 14 residues long. Trimming stripped 3 bases from V and 1 base from J, with 9 bases between. Germline V gene sequence: CDR1 SEHNR, CDR2 FQNEAQ (reference sequence). The CDR3 sequence: CASSFIQGNYGYTF. The CDR3 DNA is TGTGCCAGCAGCTTCATACAGGGTAACTATGGCTACACCTTC.

The chain joins TRBV5-4 to TRBJ2-3; D assignment may be TRBD1 or TRBD2 (5 bases each). CDR1 is SGHNT and CDR2 is YYREEE in the germline V gene (reference sequence). CDR3 length equals 16 residues. V was pared by 4 bases and J by 2 bases, with 17 bases between. The CDR3 region is CASSLRDRRFTDTQYF. The CDR3 DNA reads as TGTGCCAGCAGCCTCCGGGACCGAAGATTCACAGATACGCAGTATTTT.

This chain uses TRBV25-1 with TRBJ1-3, with 10 bases lining up with TRBD1. In germline, CDR1 is MGHDK, CDR2 SYGVNS. The CDR3 runs to 17 residues. V shed 6 bases, J shed 4 bases, and the junction held 12 bases outside the gene matches. Written as DNA, the CDR3 is TGTGCCAGCAGATCCGGGACAGGGGCCGTCCCGGGAAACACCATATATTTT. It is translated as CASRSGTGAVPGNTIYF. Full variable domain (missing parts from reference TRBV25-1 and TRBJ1-3): EADIYQTPRYLVIGTGKKITLECSQTMGHDKMYWYQQDPGMELHLIHYSYGVNSTEKGDLSSESTVSRIRTEHFPLTLESARPSHTSQYLCASRSGTGAVPGNTIYFGEGSWLTVV.

The rearrangement links TRBV4-2 to TRBJ2-3; the D call may be TRBD1 or TRBD2 (6 bases each). The CDR3 consists of 18 residues. CDR1 is LGHNA and CDR2 is YNFKEQ in the germline V gene. Between the trimmed V and J ends, which lost 3 bases and 0 bases, there was a span of 19 bases. The CDR3 loop is CASSHFRRGRASTDTQYF. The CDR3 bases are TGTGCCAGCAGCCATTTTCGCCGGGGGCGTGCTAGCACAGATACGCAGTATTTT.

This clone appeared once. This chain uses TRBV6-5 with TRBJ2-1, with 9 bases lining up with TRBD1. The J segment lost 5 bases and the V segment lost 6 bases, leaving 5 bases of the junction unmatched. The CDR3 is made up of 14 amino acids. Germline loops: CDR1 MNHEY, CDR2 SVGAGI. The CDR3 DNA sequence: TGTGCCAGCAGAAAGGGGACAGGGAACAATGAGCAGTTCTTC. Translation: CASRKGTGNNEQFF.

This clone has just one count. The chain is built from TRBV27 and TRBJ2-2; D may be TRBD2 (5 bases). The CDR3 spans 16 residues. Trimming left V 7 bases short and J 5 bases short, with 20 bases between. Germline loops: CDR1 MNHEY, CDR2 SMNVEV (reference sequence). CDR3 in amino acids: CASNRGYGAETGELFF. Here the CDR3 DNA reads TGTGCCAGCAATCGGGGTTATGGAGCCGAGACCGGGGAGCTGTTTTTT.

J is TRBJ1-2 and V is TRBV5-4; D uncertain. CDR1 and CDR2 from the germline V gene are SGHNT and YYREEE (reference sequence). Trimming stripped 0 bases from V and 8 bases from J, with 14 bases between. This CDR3 is 14 amino acids long. The CDR3 nucleotides are TGTGCCAGCAGCTTGGCCGGACTGGCGGTAGGCTACACCTTC. It specifies CASSLAGLAVGYTF.

The chain recombines TRBV2 with TRBJ1-1; unclear D gene. Trimming cost V 7 bases and J 3 bases, with 9 bases left between them. This CDR3 contains 12 residues. Germline V gene lookup returns CDR1 SNHLY and CDR2 FYNNEI. The CDR3 sequence is CASTLVDTEAFF. In nucleotides, the CDR3 is TGTGCCAGCACCCTGGTGGACACTGAAGCTTTCTTT.

This sequence joins TRBV6-5 and TRBJ1-5; 9 positions match TRBD1. CDR3 size: 15 residues. The V and J ends lost 5 bases and 2 bases, in that order; junction bases with no gene match: 4. CDR1 and CDR2 from the germline V gene are MNHEY and SVGAGI. The CDR3 protein is CASSRGQGRNQPQHF. The CDR3 coding sequence is TGTGCCAGCAGTCGGGGACAGGGTCGCAATCAGCCCCAGCATTTT.

The gene calls are TRBV19 and TRBJ1-4; D is unclear. This CDR3 contains 15 residues. The V gene lost 6 bases and the J gene lost 0 bases, with 11 bases spanning the gap. Germline CDR1 reads LNHDA; CDR2 reads SQIVND (reference sequence). CDR3 in amino acids: CASRDTGTTNEKLFF. The CDR3 region has the DNA TGTGCCAGTAGAGATACGGGAACAACTAATGAAAAACTGTTTTTT.